This T cell receptor beta chain was identified during a study of cytomegalovirus exposure and HLA in healthy donors. As concerns this clone: Its matching antigen is unknown.

Study results and limitations: Associated with cytomegalovirus, according to the listing, were 170 or so TCR beta chains. A later analysis linked a missense variant in DCLRE1C to the trimming of TCR beta V and J genes. In a later analysis, HLA-associated TCR beta chains were more clonally expanded than equally common others.

PCR amplification relied on 60 Vbeta primers (plus 13 Jbeta primers). Repertoires were generated with immunoSEQ multiplex PCR, while TCRdb's copy carries only in-frame clones and drops some. Here the sample spans around 50,000 clones, approximately 80% being singletons. This clonotype was obtained from a man aged 40-49 years in good health and CMV-seronegative. Sequencing was done on a sample of PBMCs.

The CDR3 sequence: CASSVASISGANVLTF. The CDR3 DNA reads as TGTGCCAGCAGCGTAGCTAGCATCTCTGGGGCCAACGTCCTGACTTTC. The chain links TRBV9 to TRBJ2-6, with D perhaps TRBD2 (5 bases). Deletions cut 0 bases from V and 0 bases from J, with 7 bases between. CDR3 size: 16 residues. Per the germline V gene, CDR1 is SGDLS and CDR2 is YYNGEE.